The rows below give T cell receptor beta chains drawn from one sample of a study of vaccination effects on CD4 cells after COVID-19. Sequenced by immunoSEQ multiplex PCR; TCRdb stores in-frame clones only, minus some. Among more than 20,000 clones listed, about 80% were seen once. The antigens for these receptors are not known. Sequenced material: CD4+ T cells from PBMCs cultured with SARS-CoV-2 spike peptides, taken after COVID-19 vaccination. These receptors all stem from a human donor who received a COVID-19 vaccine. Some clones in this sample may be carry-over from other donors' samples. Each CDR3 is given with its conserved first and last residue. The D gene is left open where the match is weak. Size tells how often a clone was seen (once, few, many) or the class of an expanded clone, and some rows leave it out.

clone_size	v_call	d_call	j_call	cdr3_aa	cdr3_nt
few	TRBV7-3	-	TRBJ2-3	CASSRDPSTDTQYF	TGTGCCAGCAGCCGGGACCCTAGCACAGATACGCAGTATTTT
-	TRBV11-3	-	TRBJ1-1	CASSSEDSTEAFF	TGTGCCAGCAGCTCAGAGGACAGTACTGAAGCTTTCTTT
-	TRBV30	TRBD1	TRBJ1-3	CAWRRTGVANTIYF	TGTGCCTGGAGACGGACAGGGGTCGCAAACACCATATATTTT
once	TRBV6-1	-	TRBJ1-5	CASSEQGRVSNQPQHF	TGTGCCAGCAGTGAACAGGGGCGGGTCAGCAATCAGCCCCAGCATTTT
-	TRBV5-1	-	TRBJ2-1	CASSSGQSYNEQFF	TGCGCCAGCTCGTCGGGGCAGTCCTACAATGAGCAGTTCTTC
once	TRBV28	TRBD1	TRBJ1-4	CASSLDRVRRKLFF	TGTGCCAGCAGTCTGGACAGGGTTCGTCGGAAACTGTTTTTT
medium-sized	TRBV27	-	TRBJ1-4	CASSSLVSGNYEKLFF	TGTGCCAGCAGTTCCCTCGTGTCAGGGAATTACGAAAAACTGTTTTTT
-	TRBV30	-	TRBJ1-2	CAWSVLSSGRGGYTF	TGTGCCTGGAGTGTACTATCGTCAGGACGAGGAGGCTACACCTTC
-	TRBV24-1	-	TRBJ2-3	CATSPNRDSRTDTQYF	TGTGCCACCAGTCCTAACCGGGACTCACGCACAGATACGCAGTATTTT
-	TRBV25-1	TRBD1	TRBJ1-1	CASSENDRANTEAFF	TGTGCCAGCAGTGAAAATGACAGGGCGAACACTGAAGCTTTCTTT
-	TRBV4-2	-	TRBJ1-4	CASSQDGPIATNEKLFF	TGTGCCAGCAGCCAAGATGGGCCGATTGCAACTAATGAAAAACTGTTTTTT
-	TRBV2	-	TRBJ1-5	CASSAGGGRASSQPQHF	TGTGCCAGCAGTGCTGGGGGGGGCAGGGCATCCAGTCAGCCCCAGCATTTT
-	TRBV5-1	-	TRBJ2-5	CASSPLRGQETQYF	TGCGCCAGCAGCCCACTGAGGGGGCAAGAGACCCAGTACTTC
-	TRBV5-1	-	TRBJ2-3	CASSLAGFRAATDTQYF	TGCGCCAGCAGCTTGGCGGGATTCAGGGCAGCCACAGATACGCAGTATTTT
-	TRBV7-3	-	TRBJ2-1	CASSPLANGYNEQFF	TGTGCCAGCAGCCCCCTAGCGAATGGCTACAATGAGCAGTTCTTC
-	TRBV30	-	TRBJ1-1	CAWSRGSGWNTEAFF	TGTGCCTGGAGTAGGGGCTCGGGTTGGAACACTGAAGCTTTCTTT
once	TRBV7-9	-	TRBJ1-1	CASSPWGEQNTEAFF	TGTGCCAGCAGCCCATGGGGGGAACAGAACACTGAAGCTTTCTTT
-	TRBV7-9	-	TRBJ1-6	CASTRGNSPLHF	TGTGCCAGCACGAGGGGTAATTCACCCCTCCACTTT
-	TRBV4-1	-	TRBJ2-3	CASSQDFFNRGEGDTQYF	TGCGCCAGCAGCCAAGATTTCTTTAACAGGGGGGAGGGAGATACGCAGTATTTT